This TCR beta chain was captured by sequencing in a study of identical twins. General observations from the study: Shared out-of-frame alpha sequences (those common to twins) showed excess low generation probability.

Each CDR3 protein is one row after TCRdb ran MiXCR on the 5' RACE reads. The sample yields roughly 200,000 distinct CDR3 sequences, more than 6.5% seen once. The CDR3 totals 15 residues. Looked up from germline, CDR1 is SSHAT and CDR2 is FNYEAQ (reference sequence). This clonotype was counted between two and nine times. Antigen unknown. One junction end disagrees with the germline gene, perhaps due to a read error. The sample was also reused in another study, on yellow fever vaccine responses in identical twins.

The sample taken for sequencing was memory (CD45RO+) T cells sorted from blood. The sequence was collected from a woman in her late teens or twenties in good health. The genes are TRBV7-7 and TRBJ2-5, with D perhaps TRBD1 (5 bases). This chain's CDR3 is CASSLGMTVQETQYF. The CDR3 region has the DNA TGTGCTAGCAGCTTAGGAATGACAGTCCAAGAGACCCAGTACTTC.